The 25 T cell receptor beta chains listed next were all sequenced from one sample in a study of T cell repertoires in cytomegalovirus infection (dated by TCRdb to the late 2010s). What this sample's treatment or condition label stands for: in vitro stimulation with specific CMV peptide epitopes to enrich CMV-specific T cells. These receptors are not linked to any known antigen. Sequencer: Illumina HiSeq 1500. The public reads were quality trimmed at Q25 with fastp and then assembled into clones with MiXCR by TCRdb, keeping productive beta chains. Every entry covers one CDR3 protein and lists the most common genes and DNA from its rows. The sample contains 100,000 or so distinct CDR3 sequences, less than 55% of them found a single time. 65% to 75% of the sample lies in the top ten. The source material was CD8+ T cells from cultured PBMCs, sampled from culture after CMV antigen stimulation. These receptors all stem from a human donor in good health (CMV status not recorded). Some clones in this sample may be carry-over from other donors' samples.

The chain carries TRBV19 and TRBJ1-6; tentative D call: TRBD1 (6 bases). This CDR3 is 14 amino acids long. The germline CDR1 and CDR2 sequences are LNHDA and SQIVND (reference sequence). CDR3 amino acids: CGAETGLYNSPLHF. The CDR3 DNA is TGTGGGGCCGAGACAGGCCTCTATAATTCACCCCTCCACTTT.

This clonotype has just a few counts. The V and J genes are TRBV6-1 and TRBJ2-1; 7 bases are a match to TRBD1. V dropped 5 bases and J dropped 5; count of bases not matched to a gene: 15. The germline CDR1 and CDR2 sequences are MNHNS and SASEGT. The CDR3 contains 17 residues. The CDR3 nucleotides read TGTGCCAGCAGTCTTCTTTTCCGGGACAGATCCAACAATGAGCAGTTCTTC. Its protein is CASSLLFRDRSNNEQFF.

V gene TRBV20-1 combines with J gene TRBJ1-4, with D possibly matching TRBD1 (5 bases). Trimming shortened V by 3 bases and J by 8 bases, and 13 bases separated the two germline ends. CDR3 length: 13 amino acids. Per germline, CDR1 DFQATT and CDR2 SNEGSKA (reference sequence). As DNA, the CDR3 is TGCAGTGCTAGTCCGGGGGTAGGAGAAAAACTGTTTTTT. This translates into CSASPGVGEKLFF.

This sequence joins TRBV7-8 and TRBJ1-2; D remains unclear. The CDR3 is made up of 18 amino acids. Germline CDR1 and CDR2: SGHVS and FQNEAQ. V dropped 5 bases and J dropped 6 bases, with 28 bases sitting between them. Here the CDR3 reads CASSLNHRLGYAVDGYTF. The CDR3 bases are TGTGCCAGCAGCCTAAATCATAGGTTGGGTTACGCTGTGGATGGCTACACCTTC. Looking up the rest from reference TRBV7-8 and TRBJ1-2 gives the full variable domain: GAGVSQSPRYKVAKRGQDVALRCDPISGHVSLFWYQQALGQGPEFLTYFQNEAQLDKSGLPSDRFFAERPEGSVSTLKIQRTQQEDSAVYLCASSLNHRLGYAVDGYTFGSGTRLTVV.

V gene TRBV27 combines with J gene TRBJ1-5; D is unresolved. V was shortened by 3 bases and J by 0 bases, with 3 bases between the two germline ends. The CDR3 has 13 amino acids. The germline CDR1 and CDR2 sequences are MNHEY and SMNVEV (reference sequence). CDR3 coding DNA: TGTGCCAGCAGTTTTTATAGCAATCAGCCCCAGCATTTT. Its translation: CASSFYSNQPQHF.

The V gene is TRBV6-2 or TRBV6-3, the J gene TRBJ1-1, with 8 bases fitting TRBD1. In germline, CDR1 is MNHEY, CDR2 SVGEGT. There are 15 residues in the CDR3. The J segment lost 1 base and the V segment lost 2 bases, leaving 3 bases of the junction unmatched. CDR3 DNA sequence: TGTGCCAGCAGTTACCCAGGGGGCTCGAACACTGAAGCTTTCTTT. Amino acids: CASSYPGGSNTEAFF.

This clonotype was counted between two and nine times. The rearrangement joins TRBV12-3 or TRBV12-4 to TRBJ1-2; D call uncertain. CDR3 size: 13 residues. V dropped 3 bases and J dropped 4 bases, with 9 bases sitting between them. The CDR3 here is CASSFYTSYGYTF. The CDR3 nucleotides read TGTGCCAGCAGTTTTTACACCTCCTATGGCTACACCTTC.

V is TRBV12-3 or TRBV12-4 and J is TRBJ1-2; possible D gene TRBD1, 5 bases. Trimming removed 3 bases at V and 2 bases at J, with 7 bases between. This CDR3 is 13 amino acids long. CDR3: CASSLTVNYGYTF. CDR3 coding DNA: TGTGCCAGCAGTTTGACAGTAAACTATGGCTACACCTTC.

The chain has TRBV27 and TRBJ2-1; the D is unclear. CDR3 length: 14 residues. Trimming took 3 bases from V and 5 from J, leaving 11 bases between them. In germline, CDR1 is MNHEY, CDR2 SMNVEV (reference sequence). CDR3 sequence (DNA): TGTGCCAGCAGTTTCCCCGGCTCTCACAATGAGCAGTTCTTC. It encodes CASSFPGSHNEQFF.

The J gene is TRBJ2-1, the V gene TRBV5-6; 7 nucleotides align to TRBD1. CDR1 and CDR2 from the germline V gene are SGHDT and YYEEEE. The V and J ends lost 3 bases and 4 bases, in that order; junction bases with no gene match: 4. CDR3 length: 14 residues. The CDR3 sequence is CASSYGQVYNEQFF. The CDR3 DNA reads TGTGCCAGCAGCTACGGACAGGTTTACAATGAGCAGTTCTTC.

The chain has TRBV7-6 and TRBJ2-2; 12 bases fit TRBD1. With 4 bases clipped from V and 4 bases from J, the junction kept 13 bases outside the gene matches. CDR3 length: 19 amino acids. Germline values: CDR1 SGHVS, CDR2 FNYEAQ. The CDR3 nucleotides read TGTGCCAGCAGCTCCATCCTAACCGGGACAGGGGGCATCACCGGGGAGCTGTTTTTT. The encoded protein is CASSSILTGTGGITGELFF.

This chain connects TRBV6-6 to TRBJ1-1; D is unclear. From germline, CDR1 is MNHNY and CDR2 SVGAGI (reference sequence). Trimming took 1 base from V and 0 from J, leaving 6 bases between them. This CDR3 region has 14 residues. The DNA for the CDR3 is TGTGCCAGCAGTTACTTCACAATGAACACTGAAGCTTTCTTT. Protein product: CASSYFTMNTEAFF.

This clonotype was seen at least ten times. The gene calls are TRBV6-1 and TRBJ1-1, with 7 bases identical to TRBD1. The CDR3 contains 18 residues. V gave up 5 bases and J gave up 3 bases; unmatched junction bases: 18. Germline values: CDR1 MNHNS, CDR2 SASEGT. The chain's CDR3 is CASSTEFDRVYGDTEAFF. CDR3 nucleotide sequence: TGTGCCAGCAGTACAGAATTTGACAGGGTCTATGGGGACACTGAAGCTTTCTTT.

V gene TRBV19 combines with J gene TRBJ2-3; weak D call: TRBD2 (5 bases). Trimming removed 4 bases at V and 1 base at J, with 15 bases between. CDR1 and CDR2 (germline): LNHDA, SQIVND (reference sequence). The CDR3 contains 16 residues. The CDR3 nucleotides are TGTGCCAGTAGTACCACCGACTACTCCGGCACAGATACGCAGTATTTT. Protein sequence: CASSTTDYSGTDTQYF.

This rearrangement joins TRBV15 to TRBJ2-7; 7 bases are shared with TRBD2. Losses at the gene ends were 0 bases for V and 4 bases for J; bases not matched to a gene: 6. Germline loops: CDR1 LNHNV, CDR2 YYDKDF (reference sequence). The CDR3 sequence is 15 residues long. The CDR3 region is CATSRDRGGRYEQYF. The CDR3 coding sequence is TGTGCCACCAGCAGAGACCGCGGGGGAAGATACGAGCAGTACTTC. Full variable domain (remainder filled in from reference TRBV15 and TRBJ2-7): DAMVIQNPRYQVTQFGKPVTLSCSQTLNHNVMYWYQQKSSQAPKLLFHYYDKDFNNEADTPDNFQSRRPNTSFCFLDIRSPGLGDTAMYLCATSRDRGGRYEQYFGPGTRLTVT.

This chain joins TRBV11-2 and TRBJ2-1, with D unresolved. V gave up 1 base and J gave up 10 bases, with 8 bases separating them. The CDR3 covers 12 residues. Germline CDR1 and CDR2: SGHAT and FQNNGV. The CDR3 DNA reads TGTGCCAGCAGCTTAGTATACGGAGAGCAGTTCTTC. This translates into CASSLVYGEQFF.

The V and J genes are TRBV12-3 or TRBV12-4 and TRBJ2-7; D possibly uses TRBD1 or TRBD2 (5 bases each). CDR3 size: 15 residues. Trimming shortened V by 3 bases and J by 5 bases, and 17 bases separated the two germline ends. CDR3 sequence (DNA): TGTGCCAGCAGTTTGGTGGGTTCGGGGCTCCACGAGCAGTACTTC. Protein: CASSLVGSGLHEQYF.

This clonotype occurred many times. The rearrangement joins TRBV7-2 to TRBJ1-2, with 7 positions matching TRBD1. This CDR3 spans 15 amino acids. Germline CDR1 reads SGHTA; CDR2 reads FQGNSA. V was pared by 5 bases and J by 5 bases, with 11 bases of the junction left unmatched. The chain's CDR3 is CASSPPGQTQYGYTF. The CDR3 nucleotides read TGTGCCAGCAGCCCTCCGGGACAGACTCAATATGGCTACACCTTC.

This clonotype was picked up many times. CDR3 sequence (DNA): TGTGCCAGCAGTTCCAGACAGGATACGAACACCGGGGAGCTGTTTTTT. Its translation is CASSSRQDTNTGELFF. V usage is TRBV7-9 and J usage is TRBJ2-2; D is perhaps TRBD1 (6 bases). The germline CDR1 and CDR2 sequences are SEHNR and FQNEAQ (reference sequence). V lost 6 bases, J lost 0 bases, and 14 bases lay in between. This CDR3 has 16 residues.

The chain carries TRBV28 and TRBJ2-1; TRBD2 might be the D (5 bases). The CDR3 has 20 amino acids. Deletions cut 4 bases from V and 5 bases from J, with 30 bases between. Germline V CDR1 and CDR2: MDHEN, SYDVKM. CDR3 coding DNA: TGTGCCAGCAGTTCCCTCGGGGAGATCGGTTCAGACACACCAGACAATGAGCAGTTCTTC. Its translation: CASSSLGEIGSDTPDNEQFF.

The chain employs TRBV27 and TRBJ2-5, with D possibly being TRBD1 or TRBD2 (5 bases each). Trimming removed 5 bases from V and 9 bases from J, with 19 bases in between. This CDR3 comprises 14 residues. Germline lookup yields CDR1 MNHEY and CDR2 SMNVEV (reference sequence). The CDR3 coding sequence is TGTGCCAGCAGTCTAACGTTGGGGGTCGGACCCCAGTACTTC. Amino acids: CASSLTLGVGPQYF.

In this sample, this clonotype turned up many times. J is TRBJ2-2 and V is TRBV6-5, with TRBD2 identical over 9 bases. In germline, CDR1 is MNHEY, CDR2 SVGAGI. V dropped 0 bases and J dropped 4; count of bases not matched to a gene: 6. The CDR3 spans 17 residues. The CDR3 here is CASSYSIELAGTGELFF. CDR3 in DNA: TGTGCCAGCAGTTACTCGATCGAACTAGCGGGCACCGGGGAGCTGTTTTTT.

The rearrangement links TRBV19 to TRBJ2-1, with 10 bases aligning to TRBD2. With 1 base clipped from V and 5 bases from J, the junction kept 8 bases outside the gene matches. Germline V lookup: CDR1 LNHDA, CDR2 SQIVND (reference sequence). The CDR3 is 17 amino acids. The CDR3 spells CASSIAHSGGPHNEQFF. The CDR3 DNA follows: TGTGCCAGTAGTATAGCTCATAGCGGGGGGCCCCACAATGAGCAGTTCTTC.

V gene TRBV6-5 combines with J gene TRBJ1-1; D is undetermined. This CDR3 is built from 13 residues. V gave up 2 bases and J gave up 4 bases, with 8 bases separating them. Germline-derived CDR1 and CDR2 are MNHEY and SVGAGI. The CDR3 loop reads CASSYGVSTEAFF. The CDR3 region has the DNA TGTGCCAGCAGTTACGGCGTCTCCACTGAAGCTTTCTTT.

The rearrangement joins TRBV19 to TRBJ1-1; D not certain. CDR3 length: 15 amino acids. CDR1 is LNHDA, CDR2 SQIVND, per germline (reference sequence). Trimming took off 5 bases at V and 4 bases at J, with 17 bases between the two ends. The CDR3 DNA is TGTGCCAGTAGTCCAACTTGGAGGGCTTCCACTGAAGCTTTCTTT. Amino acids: CASSPTWRASTEAFF.